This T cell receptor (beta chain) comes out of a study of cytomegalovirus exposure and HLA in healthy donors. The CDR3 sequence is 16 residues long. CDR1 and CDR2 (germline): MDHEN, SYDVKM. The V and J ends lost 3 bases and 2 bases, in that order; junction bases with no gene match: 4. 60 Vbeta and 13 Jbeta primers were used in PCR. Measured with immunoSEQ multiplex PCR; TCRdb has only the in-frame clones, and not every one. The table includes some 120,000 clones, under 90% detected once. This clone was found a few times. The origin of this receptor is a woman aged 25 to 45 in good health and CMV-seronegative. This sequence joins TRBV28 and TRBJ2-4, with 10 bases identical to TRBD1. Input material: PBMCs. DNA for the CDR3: TGTGCCAGCAGTTTCCGACAGGGGGCTTCCAAAAACATTCAGTACTTC. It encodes CASSFRQGASKNIQYF.